This T cell receptor (beta chain) was captured in a study of blood T cell repertoires in COVID-19. Study as a whole: Donors in the United States, Italy and Spain gave samples during acute or convalescent COVID-19.

Germline assignment: CDR1 LNHDA and CDR2 SQIVND (reference sequence). J lost 7 bases, V lost 6 bases, and 5 bases had no gene match. The CDR3 spans 13 residues. The data were produced by immunoSEQ multiplex PCR, yet TCRdb's version contains in-frame clones alone and is incomplete. The top ten hold around 2.3% of the sample, which has fewer than 350,000 clones, roughly 85% seen once. The study assigned cohorts using participant-reported clinical history. This TCR was recovered from a woman aged 45-60 years who had recovered from COVID-19. Sample: PBMCs or T cells enriched from blood (not recorded which). The chain carries TRBV19 and TRBJ2-3; TRBD2 agrees at 9 bases. CDR3 residues: CASSQRGANTQYF. The CDR3 DNA is TGTGCCAGTAGCCAGCGGGGGGCTAATACGCAGTATTTT.